The clone carrying this T cell receptor (beta chain) was seen just once. Its matching antigen is unknown. The junction departs from the called germline gene at one end, perhaps through a read error. Together with a sample-barcoded 5' primer, a J-beta primer mix was included in a second PCR lasting roughly 6 to 12 cycles. TCRdb processed the 5' RACE reads anew with MiXCR; each CDR3 protein has one entry. The table lists more than 650,000 distinct CDR3 sequences, over 20% of them singletons. This CDR3 region has 13 residues. Isolated PBMCs totaled at least 6 million in each sample. This sample is part of a study of blood T cells in healthy people across ages. Overall study findings and caveats: The study found more naive CD4+ cells and higher diversity in long-lived than aged donors. Naive and antigen-experienced cells were not separated, limiting conclusive comparison. Roughly linear declines in TCR beta diversity per million T cells occurred with age.

This clonotype was sampled from a man between 65 and 85 years old in good health. Material for sequencing was blood. V usage is TRBV12-3 or TRBV12-4 and J usage is TRBJ1-1; no firm D call. The CDR3 DNA is TGTGTCAGCAGTTTGCACCAGAACACTGAAGCTTTCTTT. Its protein is CVSSLHQNTEAFF.